Included here is one T cell receptor (beta chain) sequence, with context. Which antigen it targets is not known. No quality values exist for individual bases; no much larger clone is one base distant. The CDR3 regions of human TCRbeta chains were analyzed by immunosequencing. As for how the authors treated the data: TCRs in the repertoires were matched against a reference library of SARS-CoV-2-specific TCRs that had been generated with the MIRA antigen-specificity platform. Breadth was defined as the fraction of unique TCRs that were SARS-CoV-2-associated. Depth was defined as the fraction of total T cells that were SARS-CoV-2-associated. Using the MIRA data, each spike-specific TCR was mapped to the spike region that the TCR reacts to and placed in a CD4 or CD8 class. Log10-transformed breadth and depth values were compared by one-way ANOVA with Sidak's multiple comparisons tests. Held by TCRdb, this immuneACCESS table contains in-frame sequences only and omits some clones. Under half of the omission traces to an unresolved V gene where checked; the cause of the rest is unknown. Clone size and the V and J calls come from that table; the DNA yielded D and trimming. The sample table records about 100,000 clones; around 87% of these occur just once. The biggest ten clones account for 4.2% of the sample.

The time point label, read with the paper, signifies: baseline before first vaccination. What the treatment or condition label conveys for this sample: meningococcal conjugate vaccine given as trial control. The vaccinee samples were drawn from two UK trials, COV001 and COV002, one of which was a single-blind randomized controlled phase 2/3 trial testing AZD1222 (ChAdOx1 nCoV-19) in healthy adults. For TCRbeta chain sequencing, PBMC samples were collected from trial participants at day 0 and at day 28 after the second dose. This sample was included in a study of T cell responses to AZD1222 COVID-19 vaccine (dated by TCRdb to the early 2020s). With regard to the full study: A total of 233 trial participants underwent TCR sequencing, of whom 207 had received two doses of AZD1222 and some 25 had received two doses of the MenACWY control vaccine. Trial participants were enrolled into age subgroups of 18-55, 56-69 and 70-plus years, which contained around 150, 28 and 57 TCR-sequenced participants, respectively. Study-level results and caveats: The vaccine-associated CD4 TCRs covered the entire spike protein, and the dominant responses fell in regions 160-218 and 743-854. Conclusions about previously exposed vaccinees were limited because only a handful of AZD1222 recipients were SARS-CoV-2 seropositive at baseline. Nearly half of unique spike-specific TCRs reportedly recognized epitopes outside regions mutated in the B.1.351 and B.1.1.7 variants. In the small 56-69-year group, the increase in depth fell short of significance, most likely because of low power. Because no day 14 peak-response samples were available, repertoires were characterized only after the peak T cell response. After two AZD1222 doses, spike-specific TCR breadth and depth were significantly higher than at day 0 and than in MenACWY recipients. Participants were mostly white British and included more females than males, and it was suggested by the authors that clonal diversity may have been underestimated.

The sample in question was peripheral blood, obtained on day 0 of MenACWY control vaccination. The TCR sequence derives from an adult in good health.

The sequenced DNA: TGTGCCAGCAGTTACTCCCCCCAAAGCTCCTACGAGCAGTACTTC. It translates as CASSYSPQSSYEQYF. The chain is encoded by TRBV6-5 joined to TRBJ2-7, with the identity of the D gene unclear. The germline V gene specifies MNHEY as CDR1 and SVGAGI as CDR2. Trimming removed 0 bases from V and 0 bases from J, leaving 9 bases between the germline ends. The CDR3 covers 15 residues, taking in both the cysteine and the phenylalanine. Just CDR3 DNA is preserved here, 45 bases in frame from base 1.